The present TCR beta chain was sequenced within a study of blood T cell repertoires in COVID-19. For the study at large: Italy, Spain and the United States were the sources of the convalescent and acute COVID-19 samples. Sources were T cells, B-cell-depleted T cells, or PBMCs; the material itself was cDNA or gDNA.

Grouping used clinical history reported by participants in a survey and questionnaire. CDR3 length: 15 residues. V gave up 4 bases and J gave up 6 bases; unmatched junction bases: 9. The germline CDR1 and CDR2 sequences are LGHDT and YNNKEL (reference sequence). The table lists this clone with a few counts. Authors' methods: Reference gene primer amplification gave nucleated cell count estimates. Assay used: immunoSEQ multiplex PCR; TCRdb lists only in-frame clones, some missing. That table gives V, J and clone size, and the DNA gave D and trimming. The sample holds approximately 170,000 clones, just over 85% seen once.

The sequenced sample consisted of PBMCs or T cells enriched from blood (not recorded which). The chain uses TRBV3-1 (or the pseudogene TRBV3-2) and TRBJ2-7; 10 nucleotides line up with TRBD2. This receptor was identified in a woman aged 18-35 years who had recovered from COVID-19. DNA for the CDR3: TGTGCCAGCAGCCGGCCAGGGCTAGCGGGAGTCGAGCAGTACTTC. It translates to CASSRPGLAGVEQYF.